This T cell receptor beta chain was captured in a study of Graves' ophthalmopathy and Graves' hyperthyroidism. About the study: At the time of initial diagnosis and before any treatment, peripheral blood was collected. The study, taken as a whole, reports: Most thyroid-expanded clonotypes exceeding 0.001 frequency were also found in blood. Separation of ophthalmopathy from stable hyperthyroidism was achieved by a 13-signature model, at 85% to 90% sensitivity and just over 80% specificity.

All donors with ophthalmopathy were recorded as having moderate-to-severe activity, CAS ≥3, NOSPECS ≥4 and a duration under 3 months. To note about this clonotype: The antigen remains unidentified.

Amplified material comprised TCR beta CDR3 regions derived from RNA transcripts. First-round RT-PCR with HTBI primers preceded a second-round multiplex PCR. TCRdb recomputed calls from the multiplex PCR reads with MiXCR, one row per CDR3 protein. The sample carries about 700,000 distinct CDR3 sequences, under 50% recorded once. Trimming removed 4 bases at V and 5 bases at J, with 8 bases between. The CDR3 loop spans 13 amino acids. CDR1 KGHDR and CDR2 SFDVKD come from the germline V gene. The receptor's source is an adult man with Graves' ophthalmopathy. The material sequenced was peripheral blood. The rearrangement joins TRBV24-1 to TRBJ2-1; D is unclear. The CDR3 coding sequence is TGTGCCACCAGTGACCGCGTCCACAATGAGCAGTTCTTC. Translated: CATSDRVHNEQFF.